This T cell receptor (beta chain) is drawn from a study of blood T cell repertoires in COVID-19. Turning to the study itself: T cells, B-cell-depleted T cells, or PBMCs supplied cDNA or gDNA.

V was clipped by 4 bases and J by 5 bases; unmatched bases: 16. CDR3 length: 17 amino acids. Germline V gene data show CDR1 as SGHNT and CDR2 as YYREEE (reference sequence). Per the original data handling: Amplification of reference gene primers was used by the study to estimate nucleated cell counts. Using immunoSEQ multiplex PCR, the repertoire was profiled, and TCRdb retains in-frame clones only, with some absent. The DNA gave D and trimming, while V, J and clone size come from that table. The sample has about 480,000 clones, more than 85% seen once. This receptor was taken from a woman aged 25 to 39 with acute or convalescent COVID-19. The J gene is TRBJ1-2, the V gene TRBV5-4; TRBD1 matches at 8 bases. Source material: peripheral blood. The CDR3 region is CASSNDVTLDRAYGYTF. CDR3 nucleotides: TGTGCCAGCAGCAACGACGTGACGCTGGACAGGGCTTATGGCTACACCTTC. The full variable domain, rest sourced from reference TRBV5-4 and TRBJ1-2, is ETGVTQSPTHLIKTRGQQVTLRCSSQSGHNTVSWYQQALGQGPQFIFQYYREEENGRGNFPPRFSGLQFPNYSSELNVNALELDDSALYLCASSNDVTLDRAYGYTFGSGTRLTVV.